This T cell receptor beta chain was profiled in a study of blood T cell repertoires in COVID-19 (dated by TCRdb to about 2020). In the study overall: Samples covering the acute and convalescent phases of COVID-19 were provided by collaborators in the United States, Italy and Spain. The material from the prospective study consisted of cDNA or gDNA derived from T cells, B-cell-depleted T cells, or PBMCs. The dataset comprised deeply sampled blood TCRbeta repertoires from subjects exposed to, actively infected with, or recovered from COVID-19. The repertoires were released in a freely available public database intended as a resource for research on the immune response to SARS-CoV-2. The samples were drawn from two sources: the first 160 participants of the ongoing ImmuneRACE study, and over 1,000 subjects contributed by 6 global collaborators. Nearly every sample came with metadata listing a de-identified subject ID, COVID-19 status, age in years and sex. Where available, HLA class I and class II types were obtained from metadata supplied by the sample provider rather than from assay-based typing.

Results the study describes overall, beyond this receptor: The quantity of clinical and demographic metadata differed by source and by participant and was supplied without curation.

TCRbeta CDR3 regions were amplified from genomic DNA by means of the immunoSEQ Assay, a bias-controlled multiplex PCR. As for the authors' bioinformatics: The number of nucleated cells in each sample was estimated by amplification of reference gene primers within the assay. To quantify the absolute abundance of each unique TCRbeta CDR3 rearrangement, sequence reads were collapsed and filtered. For each sample, productive Simpson clonality was calculated as the square root of Simpson's diversity index across productive rearrangements. The clones in this table, taken by TCRdb from immuneACCESS, are in-frame only. Not every clone is retained; where verified, under half of the shortfall comes from an unresolved V gene, and the cause of the rest is unknown. The D gene and trimming were derived from the DNA, and the V and J assignments and clone size from that table. This sample gives 100,000 or so clones in total; 81% of them show up just once. The leading ten clones occupy 37% of the sample.

The collaborating institutions used their own protocols to collect whole blood in K2EDTA tubes. For TCRbeta analysis, collaborators shipped samples in one of three forms: frozen whole blood, isolated PBMCs, or DNA extracted from either of those sample types. Relative to germline, V is 3 bases shorter and J is 3 bases shorter, with 12 bases between their ends. The CDR3 goes from the cysteine to the phenylalanine over 15 residues. CDR3 DNA only is kept here, 45 bases in frame from base 1. CDR1 and CDR2, per the germline V gene (reference sequence), are DFQATT and SNEGSKA. On this clone: Its antigen remains unidentified. No much larger clone exists at a distance of one base, and base qualities are not known.

The V and J segments used are TRBV20-1 and TRBJ1-6; the D gene lacks a confident call. The sample consisted of peripheral blood. The TCR originated in a man older than 75 with acute or convalescent COVID-19. The CDR3 sequence is CSASKQFHYNSPLHF. The bases read TGCAGTGCTAGTAAACAGTTCCACTATAATTCACCCCTCCACTTT.